The next 15 T cell receptor beta chains were all read from a single sample in a study of T cells in Graves' hyperthyroidism and ophthalmopathy. Amplification yielded TCR beta CDR3 regions, with RNA transcripts as the source. A set of HTBI primers served as the primers for a first-round RT-PCR of the TCR CDR3. One entry per CDR3 protein results from TCRdb running MiXCR on the multiplex PCR reads. This repertoire shows hundreds of thousands of distinct CDR3 sequences, 13% found once; its top ten account for around 9.2%. Sequencing used blood. Receptors originate from a woman aged 18-35 years with Graves' hyperthyroidism.

This clonotype was recorded at least ten times. V usage is TRBV20-1 and J usage is TRBJ2-7; D is unclear. This CDR3 is 13 amino acids long. Trimming removed 1 base at V and 5 bases at J, with 12 bases between. CDR1 DFQATT and CDR2 SNEGSKA come from the germline V gene (reference sequence). CDR3 region: CSARGRFGHEQYF. Here the CDR3 DNA reads TGCAGTGCTAGAGGTAGATTTGGTCACGAGCAGTACTTC.

V usage is TRBV7-3 and J usage is TRBJ2-7; 7 nucleotides line up with TRBD1. This CDR3 contains 15 residues. J gave up 1 base and V 5 bases, and 8 bases lay outside the gene matches. CDR1 is SGHTA and CDR2 is FQGTGA in the germline V gene. The chain's CDR3 is CASSERTGSSYEQYF. For the CDR3, the DNA is TGTGCCAGCAGCGAACGGACAGGCTCATCCTACGAGCAGTACTTC.

In this sample, this clonotype turned up a few times. The chain is built from TRBV28 and TRBJ1-5; the D gene is possibly TRBD1 (5 bases). The CDR3 extends over 13 amino acids. Germline V gives CDR1 MDHEN, CDR2 SYDVKM. Trimming left V 5 bases short and J 4 bases short, with 9 bases between. The CDR3 DNA is TGTGCCAGCAGTACGACAGTGAATCAGCCCCAGCATTTT. Protein: CASSTTVNQPQHF.

This clonotype has just a few counts. The chain carries TRBV5-1 and TRBJ2-2; TRBD2 is a possible D gene (5 bases). Germline V gene data show CDR1 as SGHRS and CDR2 as YFSETQ. The CDR3 contains 15 residues. V was trimmed by 0 bases and J by 5 bases, leaving 11 bases between them. The DNA for the CDR3 is TGCGCCAGCAGCTTGGATGGAGGTAAAACCGGGGAGCTGTTTTTT. Translation gives CASSLDGGKTGELFF.

Ten or more counts support this clonotype. The CDR3 DNA is TGTGCCAGCAATACAGGGACGAGGCGCGAGCAGTACTTC. Translating gives CASNTGTRREQYF. V is TRBV28 and J is TRBJ2-7, with D possibly matching TRBD1 (6 bases). The CDR3 sequence is 13 residues long. CDR1 and CDR2 from the germline V gene are MDHEN and SYDVKM. V lost 7 bases to trimming and J lost 6 bases, with 16 bases between them.

The chain recombines TRBV2 with TRBJ2-7; 10 nucleotides line up with TRBD2. Germline assignment: CDR1 SNHLY and CDR2 FYNNEI. This CDR3 has 14 residues. With 6 bases clipped from V and 1 base from J, the junction kept 3 bases outside the gene matches. This chain's CDR3 is CASRSSGGSYEQYF. The CDR3 DNA follows: TGTGCCAGCAGAAGTAGCGGGGGGTCCTACGAGCAGTACTTC.

The chain recombines TRBV11-2 with TRBJ1-3; D gene uncertain. The ends were cut back, 4 bases at V and 2 bases at J, with 15 bases in the middle. The CDR3 is made up of 16 amino acids. Per the germline V gene, CDR1 is SGHAT and CDR2 is FQNNGV. The CDR3 loop is CASSYRPESPGNTIYF. The CDR3, as DNA: TGTGCCAGCAGCTACCGACCCGAATCCCCTGGAAACACCATATATTTT.

For this clonotype: A much larger clone is a single base away; this may be a read error. The chain couples TRBV4-3 to TRBJ1-2; 7 positions agree with TRBD1. The CDR3 is made up of 15 amino acids. CDR1 LGHNA and CDR2 YSLEER come from the germline V gene. V was pared by 2 bases and J by 5 bases, with 8 bases of the junction left unmatched. CDR3 sequence: CASSQPTGAGYGYTF. CDR3 nucleotide sequence: TGCGCCAGCAGCCAACCTACAGGGGCAGGTTATGGCTACACCTTC.

The V and J genes are TRBV20-1 and TRBJ2-1, with 15 bases identical to TRBD2. This CDR3 contains 16 residues. J lost 6 bases, V lost 1 base, and 4 bases had no gene match. In germline, CDR1 is DFQATT, CDR2 SNEGSKA (reference sequence). The CDR3 DNA sequence: TGCAGTGCTAGAGGGACTAGCGGGAGGGAATTCAATGAGCAGTTCTTC. Its protein is CSARGTSGREFNEQFF.

This clonotype was recorded at least ten times. The chain combines TRBV6-1 with TRBJ1-4; no clear D. The ends were cut back, 5 bases at V and 4 bases at J, with 20 bases in the middle. Per germline, CDR1 MNHNS and CDR2 SASEGT. The CDR3 runs to 17 residues. The CDR3 spells CASSSPRSDRFNEKLFF. The CDR3 nucleotides read TGTGCCAGCAGTTCGCCACGATCAGACCGGTTTAATGAAAAACTGTTTTTT.

This clonotype was recorded at least ten times. The rearrangement links TRBV6-1 to TRBJ2-7, with D possibly TRBD1 on 6 matching bases. V was pared by 6 bases and J by 0 bases, with 9 bases between. The CDR3 is 13 amino acids. Germline assignment: CDR1 MNHNS and CDR2 SASEGT. In nucleotides, the CDR3 is TGTGCCAGCAGACGGACAGCCTCCTACGAGCAGTACTTC. Residues: CASRRTASYEQYF.

At least ten counts were recorded for this clonotype. The rearrangement links TRBV28 to TRBJ1-1, with 10 bases lining up with TRBD1. Germline assignment: CDR1 MDHEN and CDR2 SYDVKM. CDR3 length: 16 amino acids. The V and J ends lost 6 bases and 1 base, in that order; junction bases with no gene match: 8. This CDR3 reads CASRGQGLSRNTEAFF. The DNA of the CDR3 is TGTGCCAGCAGGGGACAGGGGTTGAGTCGGAACACTGAAGCTTTCTTT.

In this sample, this clonotype turned up many times. The V gene is TRBV6-2 or TRBV6-3, the J gene TRBJ2-5; maybe TRBD2 (6 bases). Between the trimmed V and J ends, which lost 2 bases and 3 bases, there was a span of 13 bases. Germline CDR1 is MNHEY and CDR2 is SVGEGT. The CDR3 is made up of 15 amino acids. The CDR3 protein is CASSYGGTSEETQYF. The CDR3 DNA is TGTGCCAGCAGTTACGGGGGGACTTCTGAAGAGACCCAGTACTTC.

This clonotype was counted at least ten times. The gene calls are TRBV7-2 and TRBJ2-1, with 13 bases aligning to TRBD2. Per germline, CDR1 SGHTA and CDR2 FQGNSA. Losses at the gene ends were 5 bases for V and 5 bases for J; bases not matched to a gene: 6. This CDR3 has 16 residues. CDR3 residues: CASSRGLAGFHNEQFF. In nucleotides, the CDR3 is TGTGCCAGCAGCCGGGGACTAGCGGGATTCCACAATGAGCAGTTCTTC. Together with reference TRBV7-2 and TRBJ2-1, the CDR3 gives the full variable domain: GAGVSQSPSNKVTEKGKDVELRCDPISGHTALYWYRQSLGQGLEFLIYFQGNSAPDKSGLPSDRFSAERTGGSVSTLTIQRTQQEDSAVYLCASSRGLAGFHNEQFFGPGTRLTVL.

This clonotype has a count of ten or more. J is TRBJ1-1 and V is TRBV6-5; D not resolved. CDR3 length: 13 residues. The V gene lost 2 bases and the J gene lost 3 bases, with 7 bases spanning the gap. The germline V gene encodes CDR1 MNHEY and CDR2 SVGAGI. CDR3 sequence: CASSYQVDTEAFF. In DNA form, the CDR3 reads TGTGCCAGCAGTTACCAAGTGGACACTGAAGCTTTCTTT.